This TCR beta chain was captured by sequencing in a study of low-dose radiotherapy and immunotherapy resistance in tumors. Time point in this sample: after trial treatment. Described treatment: LDRT plus nivolumab, ipilimumab, low-dose cyclophosphamide and aspirin (RACIN trial). TRAV- and TRBV-specific primers primed first-strand cDNA, covering alpha and beta chains. Amplification of TCRs used a constant-region primer and V-primer adapter for 15 to 25 PCR cycles. TCRdb reanalysed the reads using MiXCR and keeps one entry per CDR3 protein. Of about 100,000 distinct CDR3 sequences listed, more than 20% are singletons. The germline CDR1 and CDR2 sequences are MNHNY and SVGAGI (reference sequence). This CDR3 region has 15 residues. Unmatched junction bases numbered 0, after V lost 5 bases and J lost 1 base. With respect to this clonotype: Since a far larger clone is one base different, this is likely a read error.

The starting material was PBMCs, obtained after low-dose radiotherapy plus immunotherapy. This rearrangement joins TRBV6-6 to TRBJ2-3; 13 nucleotides match TRBD2. This TCR was recovered from a male donor with prostate cancer. CDR3 sequence (DNA): TGTGCCAGCAGTGGACTAGCGGGGGGCACAGATACGCAGTATTTT. Protein product: CASSGLAGGTDTQYF.